These 32 T cell receptor beta chains originate from one sample sequenced in a study of T cell responses to AZD1222 COVID-19 vaccine. Data came from immunoSEQ multiplex PCR; TCRdb stores just in-frame clones and leaves some out. The table shows over 110,000 clones, with roughly nine tenths occurring only once. The input for sequencing was peripheral blood, taken 28 days after the second AZD1222 dose. The receptors were gathered from an adult who received the AZD1222 COVID-19 vaccine.

The chain has TRBV5-5 and TRBJ1-4; maybe TRBD1 (5 bases). This CDR3 spans 15 amino acids. Germline CDR1 reads SGHKS; CDR2 reads YYEKEE (reference sequence). V gave up 0 bases and J gave up 8 bases, with 14 bases separating them. This chain's CDR3 is CASSLAASQAEKLFF. The CDR3 nucleotides are TGTGCCAGCAGCTTGGCGGCATCACAGGCCGAAAAACTGTTTTTT. Complete variable domain (other parts from reference TRBV5-5 and TRBJ1-4): DAGVTQSPTHLIKTRGQQVTLRCSPISGHKSVSWYQQVLGQGPQFIFQYYEKEERGRGNFPDRFSARQFPNYSSELNVNALLLGDSALYLCASSLAASQAEKLFFGSGTQLSVL.

The sample holds one count of this clone. The V and J genes are TRBV19 and TRBJ2-3; 15 nucleotides agree with TRBD2. The V gene's germline CDR1 is LNHDA and CDR2 SQIVND (reference sequence). V gave up 7 bases and J gave up 6 bases; unmatched junction bases: 5. This CDR3 contains 15 residues. The CDR3 DNA follows: TGTGCCAGTACAGGACTAGCGGGAGGGGAGGATACGCAGTATTTT. Translated, it gives CASTGLAGGEDTQYF.

The genes are TRBV30 and TRBJ1-1; D uncertain. The germline CDR1 and CDR2 sequences are GTSNPN and SVGIG (reference sequence). V gave up 2 bases and J gave up 5 bases, with 15 bases separating them. There are 14 residues in the CDR3. The CDR3 DNA reads as TGTGCCTGGAGTAGGGCGGGGTCGAAGACTGAAGCTTTCTTT. This codes for CAWSRAGSKTEAFF.

The V call is TRBV11-3, the J call TRBJ2-5; tentative D call: TRBD2 (6 bases). Trimming shortened V by 5 bases and J by 2 bases, and 15 bases separated the two germline ends. Germline V lookup: CDR1 SGHNT, CDR2 YENEEA. This CDR3 is 15 amino acids long. CDR3 DNA: TGTGCCAGCAGCCCATCCCCGCGGGGTCAAGAGACCCAGTACTTC. It specifies CASSPSPRGQETQYF.

This clone has just one count. The V and J genes are TRBV6-5 and TRBJ1-2, with 12 bases aligning to TRBD1. Germline loops: CDR1 MNHEY, CDR2 SVGAGI. V dropped 2 bases and J dropped 2; count of bases not matched to a gene: 3. This CDR3 spans 16 amino acids. The CDR3 reads CASSYGDRGRNYGYTF. DNA of the CDR3: TGTGCCAGCAGTTACGGGGACAGGGGGCGAAACTATGGCTACACCTTC.

The chain carries TRBV30 and TRBJ1-2, with a possible D match to TRBD1 (5 bases). The CDR3 totals 12 residues. Trimming cost V 1 base and J 7 bases, with 10 bases left between them. Germline V gene lookup returns CDR1 GTSNPN and CDR2 SVGIG (reference sequence). Written as DNA, the CDR3 is TGTGCCTGGAGTGGGGGGAGCTTTGGCTACACCTTC. It is translated as CAWSGGSFGYTF.

The chain joins TRBV20-1 to TRBJ2-7; D is unresolved. Germline V gene lookup returns CDR1 DFQATT and CDR2 SNEGSKA (reference sequence). This CDR3 has 11 residues. V gave up 6 bases and J gave up 6 bases, with 12 bases separating them. The CDR3 coding sequence is TGCAGTGCCAGGTCGGGTTTCGAGCAGTACGTC. Translated: CSARSGFEQYV.

The genes are TRBV27 and TRBJ2-7; 7 bases align to TRBD1. The CDR3 contains 14 residues. V lost 6 bases and J lost 4; bases outside the gene matches: 9. Germline loops: CDR1 MNHEY, CDR2 SMNVEV (reference sequence). The CDR3 region is CASRLGGRDYEQYF. The CDR3 nucleotides read TGTGCCAGCAGACTAGGGGGCAGGGATTACGAGCAGTACTTC.

This sequence joins TRBV2 and TRBJ1-4; D is ambiguous. Trimming took off 3 bases at V and 4 bases at J, with 9 bases between the two ends. Germline CDR1 and CDR2: SNHLY and FYNNEI. There are 14 residues in the CDR3. In nucleotides, the CDR3 is TGTGCCAGCAGTGAGATTTTCGGTAATGAAAAACTGTTTTTT. Translated: CASSEIFGNEKLFF.

This rearrangement joins TRBV12-5 to TRBJ2-5, with D unclear. There are 14 residues in the CDR3. V was shortened by 1 base and J by 0 bases, with 6 bases between the two germline ends. The germline CDR1 and CDR2 sequences are LGHNT and FRNRAP. The CDR3 loop reads CASGLGRNQETQYF. The CDR3 nucleotides read TGTGCTAGTGGTTTGGGACGGAACCAAGAGACCCAGTACTTC.

The genes are TRBV11-2 and TRBJ1-4; 8 bases are shared with TRBD1. This CDR3 comprises 15 residues. V lost 7 bases to trimming and J lost 6 bases; unmatched junction nucleotides: 10. Germline V gene lookup returns CDR1 SGHAT and CDR2 FQNNGV. CDR3 region: CASTGLTGAHEKLFF. In nucleotides, the CDR3 is TGTGCCAGCACCGGATTGACAGGGGCTCATGAAAAACTGTTTTTT.

J is TRBJ1-3 and V is TRBV27; D not certain. CDR1 and CDR2 (germline): MNHEY, SMNVEV (reference sequence). The CDR3 runs 13 residues. Between the trimmed V and J ends, which lost 3 bases and 0 bases, there was a span of 3 bases. The CDR3: CASSFDSGNTIYF. The CDR3 nucleotides are TGTGCCAGCAGTTTCGACTCTGGAAACACCATATATTTT.

The V call is TRBV28, the J call TRBJ1-2; D is unclear. The CDR3 has 13 amino acids. The V and J ends lost 8 bases and 4 bases respectively, with 14 bases between them. The germline V gene encodes CDR1 MDHEN and CDR2 SYDVKM. The CDR3 reads CASLSTNFYGYTF. The DNA of the CDR3 is TGTGCCAGCCTCTCAACCAATTTCTATGGCTACACCTTC.

V usage is TRBV5-4 and J usage is TRBJ1-4; D uncertain. The CDR3 spans 15 residues. Trimming stripped 3 bases from V and 4 bases from J, with 13 bases between. Germline loops: CDR1 SGHNT, CDR2 YYREEE (reference sequence). DNA for the CDR3: TGTGCCAGCAGCTCCGTGGGAGGAGTTAATGAAAAACTGTTTTTT. Translated: CASSSVGGVNEKLFF.

The chain joins TRBV3-1 (or the pseudogene TRBV3-2) to TRBJ1-1; D remains unclear. The CDR3 is made up of 13 amino acids. CDR1 LGHDT and CDR2 YNNKEL come from the germline V gene (reference sequence). Trimming shortened V by 0 bases and J by 4 bases, and 6 bases separated the two germline ends. CDR3 in amino acids: CASSQDKGTEAFF. The DNA for the CDR3 is TGTGCCAGCAGCCAAGATAAGGGCACTGAAGCTTTCTTT.

V is TRBV30 and J is TRBJ2-2; D not certain. Trimming removed 0 bases from V and 5 bases from J, with 10 bases in between. CDR1 is GTSNPN, CDR2 SVGIG, per germline (reference sequence). This CDR3 spans 14 amino acids. The CDR3, as DNA: TGTGCCTGGAGTGTAACCACGAGGACCGGGGAGCTGTTTTTT. It specifies CAWSVTTRTGELFF.

The chain uses TRBV18 and TRBJ1-2; possible D gene TRBD1, 5 bases. The CDR3 spans 15 residues. Germline V lookup: CDR1 KGHSH, CDR2 LQKENI. The germline V and J ends were trimmed by 2 bases and 8 bases, with 18 bases remaining between them. The CDR3 DNA sequence: TGTGCCAGCTCACCATCCCGGGACCCCGGGAGGGGCTACACCTTC. It yields the protein CASSPSRDPGRGYTF.

The chain couples TRBV24-1 to TRBJ1-2, with TRBD1 as a possible D gene (5 bases). V was trimmed by 4 bases and J by 4 bases, leaving 15 bases between them. CDR3 length: 15 residues. Germline V lookup: CDR1 KGHDR, CDR2 SFDVKD. CDR3 residues: CATSETGFGPYGYTF. The CDR3 DNA follows: TGTGCCACCAGTGAAACAGGCTTTGGGCCCTATGGCTACACCTTC.

This chain uses TRBV2 with TRBJ2-7, with 8 bases that match TRBD2. V trimming: 4 bases; J trimming: 5 bases; junction bases outside the gene matches: 4. The CDR3 sequence is 13 residues long. Germline V gene lookup returns CDR1 SNHLY and CDR2 FYNNEI. CDR3 in amino acids: CASSVREGHEQYF. Here the CDR3 DNA reads TGTGCCAGCAGTGTACGGGAGGGCCACGAGCAGTACTTC.

The rearrangement joins TRBV19 to TRBJ1-2, with unresolved D. This CDR3 contains 15 residues. Germline CDR1 LNHDA, CDR2 SQIVND (reference sequence). V lost 6 bases, J lost 2 bases, and 16 bases lay in between. Written as DNA, the CDR3 is TGTGCCAGTAGCCTAGGGAGGGAGATCAACTATGGCTACACCTTC. This codes for CASSLGREINYGYTF.

The rearrangement links TRBV23-1 to TRBJ1-2; D not certain. TRBV23-1 is sorted into the ORF group, with uncertain function. This CDR3 contains 13 residues. Trimming shortened V by 7 bases and J by 8 bases, and 17 bases separated the two germline ends. Here the CDR3 reads CASTTTPGGGYTF. The CDR3 region has the DNA TGCGCCAGCACCACCACTCCGGGTGGGGGCTACACCTTC.

The J gene is TRBJ1-2, the V gene TRBV7-9, with a weak D call TRBD1 (5 bases). There are 13 residues in the CDR3. Trimming shortened V by 5 bases and J by 2 bases, and 9 bases separated the two germline ends. Looked up from germline, CDR1 is SEHNR and CDR2 is FQNEAQ (reference sequence). CDR3 nucleotide sequence: TGTGCCAGCAGCCAGGGCCAGAACTATGGCTACACCTTC. Translated, it gives CASSQGQNYGYTF.

V and J are TRBV6-6 and TRBJ1-1; unclear D gene. V was shortened by 5 bases and J by 6 bases, with 13 bases between the two germline ends. Germline V gene sequence: CDR1 MNHNY, CDR2 SVGAGI (reference sequence). This CDR3 region has 13 residues. CDR3 protein: CASSHTVEAEAFF. In nucleotides, the CDR3 is TGTGCCAGCAGTCATACAGTGGAAGCTGAAGCTTTCTTT.

J is TRBJ2-3 and V is TRBV4-2; 8 bases line up with TRBD2. The V and J ends lost 0 bases and 1 base, in that order; junction bases with no gene match: 3. Germline values: CDR1 LGHNA, CDR2 YNFKEQ. This CDR3 contains 16 residues. CDR3 amino acids: CASSQDPAGGTDTQYF. Written as DNA, the CDR3 is TGTGCCAGCAGCCAAGATCCAGCGGGGGGCACAGATACGCAGTATTTT.

The rearrangement links TRBV6-2 or TRBV6-3 to TRBJ2-3, with D maybe TRBD1 (5 bases). V was cut by 3 bases and J by 3 bases, with 13 bases left in between. The CDR3 consists of 15 residues. Looked up from germline, CDR1 is MNHEY and CDR2 is SVGEGT. As DNA, the CDR3 is TGTGCCAGCAGTTATCAGGGTATGGGAACAGATACGCAGTATTTT. It encodes CASSYQGMGTDTQYF.

This clone has only one observation. The chain joins TRBV5-1 to TRBJ2-1; D uncertain. This CDR3 spans 12 amino acids. CDR1 is SGHRS, CDR2 YFSETQ, per germline. V lost 4 bases and J 5 bases, leaving 7 bases between the germline ends. The CDR3 is CASSEYDNEQFF. CDR3 coding DNA: TGCGCCAGCAGCGAGTACGACAATGAGCAGTTCTTC.

The CDR3 region has the DNA TGTGCCAGCAGGCTAGCGGGCCCCACAGATACGCAGTATTTT. Residues: CASRLAGPTDTQYF. The chain is built from TRBV27 and TRBJ2-3, with 8 bases that match TRBD2. CDR3 length: 14 amino acids. The germline gives CDR1 MNHEY, CDR2 SMNVEV (reference sequence). The V gene end was trimmed by 6 bases and the J gene end by 2 bases; junction bases not matched to a gene: 4.

This clone has only one observation. J is TRBJ2-1 and V is TRBV4-1; TRBD2 agrees at 9 bases. J was trimmed by 4 bases and V by 3 bases; bases with no gene match: 10. Per the germline V gene, CDR1 is MGHRA and CDR2 is YSYEKL. The CDR3 has 17 amino acids. The CDR3 nucleotides are TGCGCCAGCAGCCAGGCACCCCAGCGGGGGGCTTACAATGAGCAGTTCTTC. Its protein product is CASSQAPQRGAYNEQFF.

This chain connects TRBV6-5 to TRBJ1-2; D is perhaps TRBD1 (6 bases). This CDR3 has 14 amino acids. Germline V gene lookup returns CDR1 MNHEY and CDR2 SVGAGI. The V and J ends lost 2 bases and 6 bases respectively, with 13 bases between them. The DNA of the CDR3 is TGTGCCAGCAGTTACACGCCTAGGGGGAATGGCTACACCTTC. Translating gives CASSYTPRGNGYTF.

J is TRBJ2-6 and V is TRBV5-5; 8 nucleotides line up with TRBD1. CDR3 length: 20 residues. V trimming: 1 base; J trimming: 0 bases; junction bases outside the gene matches: 12. Germline CDR1 reads SGHKS; CDR2 reads YYEKEE (reference sequence). CDR3 amino acids: CASSLRRTGIGSSGANVLTF. CDR3 sequence (DNA): TGTGCCAGCAGCTTGAGGCGGACAGGGATAGGAAGCTCTGGGGCCAACGTCCTGACTTTC.

The chain recombines TRBV5-5 with TRBJ2-7, with TRBD2 matching over 7 bases. The germline V gene has CDR1 SGHKS and CDR2 YYEKEE (reference sequence). Unmatched junction bases numbered 5, after V lost 2 bases and J lost 0 bases. The CDR3 consists of 15 residues. CDR3 residues: CASSLAGSSSYEQYV. The CDR3, as DNA: TGTGCCAGCAGCTTAGCGGGGTCAAGCTCCTACGAGCAGTACGTC.

The J gene is TRBJ1-4, the V gene TRBV9; D ambiguous. Deletions cut 2 bases from V and 4 bases from J, with 9 bases between. CDR1 is SGDLS, CDR2 YYNGEE, per germline. The CDR3 covers 14 residues. CDR3 sequence (DNA): TGTGCCAGCAGCGTTTCCGGAGTTAATGAAAAACTGTTTTTT. Translating gives CASSVSGVNEKLFF.